This T cell receptor beta chain was captured by sequencing in a study of T-cell memory formation after mild COVID-19. Study-level information: TCR clusters were mostly confined to one donor each. Study-level points and caveats: In pre-infection memory, a portion of responding clones appeared, which suggested that cross-reactive memory joined. CM and EM subsets held most contracting CD4+ clones; EMRA held CD8+ ones. Balance between CD4 and CD8 was seen in clones contracting day 15 to 85, and a CD4+ lean was seen in later expanders.

This clonotype was observed a handful of times. Its target is unknown. TCRdb processed the 5' RACE reads anew with MiXCR; each CDR3 protein has one entry. Here the sample spans roughly 600,000 distinct CDR3 sequences, 15% to 20% being singletons. The CDR3 is made up of 13 amino acids. Germline V lookup: CDR1 SNHLY, CDR2 FYNNEI. J was trimmed by 3 bases and V by 6 bases; bases with no gene match: 2. The receptor comes from an adult woman who had mild COVID-19 (a few samples of this study predate the infection). Cell type and time point are not known. The V call is TRBV2, the J call TRBJ1-5; TRBD1 matches at 7 bases. The material sequenced was PBMCs or a T cell subset sorted from them (not recorded which). The DNA for the CDR3 is TGTGCCAGCAGGGGACAGTTCAATCAGCCCCAGCATTTT. Protein product: CASRGQFNQPQHF.